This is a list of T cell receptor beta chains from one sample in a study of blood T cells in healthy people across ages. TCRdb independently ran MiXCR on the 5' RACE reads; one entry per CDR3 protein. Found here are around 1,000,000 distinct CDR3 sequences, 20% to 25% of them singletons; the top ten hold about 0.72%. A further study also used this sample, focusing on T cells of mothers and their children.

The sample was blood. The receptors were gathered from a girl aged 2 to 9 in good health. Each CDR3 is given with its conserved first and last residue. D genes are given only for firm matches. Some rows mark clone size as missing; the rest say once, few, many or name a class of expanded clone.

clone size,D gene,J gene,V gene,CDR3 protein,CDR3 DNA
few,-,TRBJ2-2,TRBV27,CASSFWRDDGELFF,TGTGCCAGCAGTTTTTGGCGGGATGACGGGGAGCTGTTTTTT
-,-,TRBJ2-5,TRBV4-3,CASSQTTGLNKETQYF,TGCGCCAGCAGCCAAACCACAGGACTCAATAAAGAGACCCAGTACTTC
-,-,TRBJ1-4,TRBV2,CASRGGWINEKLFF,TGTGCCAGCAGAGGGGGGTGGATTAATGAAAAGCTGTTTTTT
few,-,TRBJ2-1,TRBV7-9,CASSHRDSVYNEQFF,TGTGCCAGCAGCCACCGGGACTCTGTCTACAATGAGCAGTTCTTC
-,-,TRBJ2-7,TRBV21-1,CASSKTGQYYEQYF,TGTGCCAGCAGCAAAACGGGACAGTACTACGAGCAGTACTTC
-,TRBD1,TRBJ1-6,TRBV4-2,CASSQEWGQANSPLHF,TGTGCCAGCAGCCAAGAATGGGGACAGGCAAATTCACCCCTCCACTTT
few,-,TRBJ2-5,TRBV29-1,CSVNILQETQYF,TGCAGCGTTAACATCTTGCAAGAGACCCAGTACTTC
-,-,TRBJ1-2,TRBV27,CASSPWTAPSYGYTF,TGTGCCAGCAGTCCCTGGACAGCCCCCTCTTATGGCTACACCTTC
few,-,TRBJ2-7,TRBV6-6,CASSPPRGYEQYF,TGTGCCAGCAGTCCCCCGAGGGGCTACGAGCAGTACTTC
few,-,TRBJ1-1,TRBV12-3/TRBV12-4,CASSFSTDIGAFF,TGTGCCAGCAGTTTTTCCACGGACATTGGAGCTTTCTTT
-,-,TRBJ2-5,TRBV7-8,CASRTDSQETQYF,TGTGCCAGCAGGACCGACAGCCAAGAGACCCAGTACTTC
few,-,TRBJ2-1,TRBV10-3,CAIIVGDSREQFF,TGTGCCATCATTGTAGGGGACTCCAGGGAGCAGTTCTTC
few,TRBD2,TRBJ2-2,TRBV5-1,CASSLALAGESTGELFF,TGCGCCAGCAGCTTGGCGCTAGCGGGAGAGAGCACCGGGGAGCTGTTTTTT
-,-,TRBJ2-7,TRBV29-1,CSAGRLYEQYF,TGCAGCGCTGGGAGGCTCTACGAGCAGTACTTC